A single sample gave rise to the 20 T cell receptor beta chains below, sequenced in a study of T cell responses to AZD1222 COVID-19 vaccine (dated by TCRdb to about 2021). The sample's time point label, in plain terms: baseline before first vaccination. The library was obtained by the immunoSEQ multiplex PCR assay. TCRdb re-hosts the immuneACCESS table, in-frame sequences only. Its copies lack some clones; in the studies checked, an unresolved V gene accounts for under half of them, and the cause for the rest is not known. In all, the sample holds over 140,000 clones, and around 90% of those were seen once. The biggest ten clones account for about 5.5% of the sample. The material sequenced was peripheral blood, taken on day 0 of AZD1222 vaccination. The receptors stem from an adult in good health.

This clone was counted once. This sequence joins TRBV18 and TRBJ2-7, with D possibly being TRBD1 or TRBD2 (5 bases each). Germline values: CDR1 KGHSH, CDR2 LQKENI. V was clipped by 6 bases and J by 6 bases, with 12 bases between them. This CDR3 has 12 residues. CDR3 amino acids: CASSGTGSEQYF. In DNA, the CDR3 is TGTGCCAGCTCCGGGACGGGGTCCGAGCAGTACTTC.

The chain links TRBV5-1 to TRBJ2-7; D call uncertain. Germline CDR1 SGHRS, CDR2 YFSETQ. This CDR3 comprises 14 residues. V lost 4 bases, J lost 0 bases, and 11 bases lay in between. CDR3 nucleotide sequence: TGCGCCAGCAGCCCCACCCGCGACTCCTACGAGCAGTACTTC. It codes for CASSPTRDSYEQYF.

The chain employs TRBV6-5 and TRBJ2-7, with TRBD2 matching 7 bases. The germline CDR1 and CDR2 sequences are MNHEY and SVGAGI. The CDR3 covers 14 residues. The junction had 4 bases not matched to a gene; V was cut back by 2 bases and J by 3 bases. The CDR3 sequence: CASSYGASGYEQYF. The CDR3 bases are TGTGCCAGCAGTTACGGTGCTAGCGGCTACGAGCAGTACTTC.

The genes are TRBV19 and TRBJ1-2; D is possibly TRBD1 (6 bases). The germline V and J ends were trimmed by 9 bases and 2 bases, with 16 bases remaining between them. The CDR3 loop spans 14 amino acids. Germline V lookup: CDR1 LNHDA, CDR2 SQIVND (reference sequence). In nucleotides, the CDR3 is TGTGCCAGCACTCAACAGGGTTTCAACTATGGCTACACCTTC. Protein sequence: CASTQQGFNYGYTF.

The chain has TRBV6-5 and TRBJ1-1; 10 bases line up with TRBD1. The V and J ends lost 2 bases and 4 bases, in that order; junction bases with no gene match: 1. The CDR3 contains 14 residues. Germline V gives CDR1 MNHEY, CDR2 SVGAGI. CDR3 protein: CASSYRQGATEAFF. CDR3 coding DNA: TGTGCCAGCAGTTACAGACAGGGGGCCACTGAAGCTTTCTTT.

In DNA, the CDR3 is TGTGCCAGCAGCTCCCGGGGAGGCCTGCTCTATGGCTACACCTTC. Translation gives CASSSRGGLLYGYTF. The V and J genes are TRBV9 and TRBJ1-2; D is ambiguous. The CDR3 length is 15 residues. Trimming pared 4 bases from V and 4 bases from J, leaving 17 bases between. Germline V lookup: CDR1 SGDLS, CDR2 YYNGEE.

V usage is TRBV3-1 (or the pseudogene TRBV3-2) and J usage is TRBJ2-7; TRBD1 is a possible D gene (5 bases). The CDR3 sequence is 14 residues long. V lost 2 bases and J 1 base, leaving 9 bases between the germline ends. Germline V gene data show CDR1 as LGHDT and CDR2 as YNNKEL (reference sequence). The CDR3 region has the DNA TGTGCCAGCAGCCAAATAGACAGTTCCTACGAGCAGTACTTC. Amino acid sequence: CASSQIDSSYEQYF.

This sequence joins TRBV7-8 and TRBJ2-3; D is possibly TRBD1 or TRBD2 (5 bases each). The CDR3 spans 17 residues. Trimming pared 5 bases from V and 0 bases from J, leaving 18 bases between. From germline, CDR1 is SGHVS and CDR2 FQNEAQ. CDR3 nucleotide sequence: TGTGCCAGCAGCCCCAAAGGTGGGACGTACAGCACAGATACGCAGTATTTT. Protein: CASSPKGGTYSTDTQYF.

The chain joins TRBV3-1 (or the pseudogene TRBV3-2) to TRBJ2-7; D possibly corresponds to TRBD2 (6 bases). There are 13 residues in the CDR3. Trimming removed 0 bases at V and 5 bases at J, with 8 bases between. Germline CDR1 reads LGHDT; CDR2 reads YNNKEL (reference sequence). The CDR3 loop reads CASSQDPGDEQYF. CDR3 DNA sequence: TGTGCCAGCAGCCAAGACCCGGGAGACGAGCAGTACTTC.

This clone showed up many times. The chain has TRBV3-1 (or the pseudogene TRBV3-2) and TRBJ1-6; the match to TRBD1 covers 8 bases. The V gene's germline CDR1 is LGHDT and CDR2 YNNKEL (reference sequence). V was pared by 5 bases and J by 7 bases, with 4 bases of the junction left unmatched. The CDR3 is made up of 14 amino acids. The CDR3 nucleotides are TGTGCCAGCAGCTACCAGGGGGCCAATTCACCCCTCCACTTT. It is translated as CASSYQGANSPLHF.

The V gene is TRBV11-2, the J gene TRBJ1-3; no definite D call. Germline V lookup: CDR1 SGHAT, CDR2 FQNNGV. The length of the CDR3 is 13 residues. Deletions cut 5 bases from V and 4 bases from J, with 9 bases between. The chain's CDR3 is CASSTNSGNTIYF. CDR3 in DNA: TGTGCCAGCAGCACCAATAGCGGAAACACCATATATTTT.

The chain carries TRBV29-1 and TRBJ1-2; D unclear. Trimming shortened V by 6 bases and J by 7 bases, and 15 bases separated the two germline ends. The CDR3 sequence is 12 residues long. Germline values: CDR1 SQVTM, CDR2 ANQGSEA. CDR3 nucleotides: TGCAGCGTCCCCCTGAATGAGGCTGGCTACACCTTC. Translated: CSVPLNEAGYTF.

J is TRBJ2-5 and V is TRBV23-1, with 7 bases that match TRBD2. TRBV23-1 is an open reading frame, and its role is uncertain. Trimming cost V 5 bases and J 5 bases; bases outside gene matches: 20. The CDR3 runs 18 residues. The CDR3 loop reads CASSSQGRGGIKGETQYF. The CDR3 coding sequence is TGCGCCAGCAGTTCCCAAGGGAGGGGCGGGATAAAAGGGGAGACCCAGTACTTC.

The rearrangement links TRBV9 to TRBJ1-1; D call uncertain. Germline CDR1 is SGDLS and CDR2 is YYNGEE. V lost 3 bases and J 2 bases, leaving 14 bases between the germline ends. The CDR3 is 15 amino acids. The CDR3 is CASSAGDWANTEAFF. The CDR3 coding sequence is TGTGCCAGCAGCGCCGGGGATTGGGCTAACACTGAAGCTTTCTTT.

This rearrangement joins TRBV18 to TRBJ2-3; D gene unclear. Trimming stripped 0 bases from V and 2 bases from J, with 9 bases between. The CDR3 runs to 15 residues. Germline V gene sequence: CDR1 KGHSH, CDR2 LQKENI. CDR3 amino acids: CASSPPGRLTDTQYF. Written as DNA, the CDR3 is TGTGCCAGCTCACCACCAGGCAGACTCACAGATACGCAGTATTTT.

The chain links TRBV7-9 to TRBJ1-1, with D possibly matching TRBD1 (6 bases). Trimming left V 1 base short and J 2 bases short, with 11 bases between. CDR3 length: 15 amino acids. Germline CDR1 is SEHNR and CDR2 is FQNEAQ (reference sequence). The CDR3 region is CASSLVGQTNTEAFF. The CDR3 nucleotides are TGTGCCAGCAGCTTAGTAGGACAGACCAACACTGAAGCTTTCTTT. Full variable domain (rest looked up from reference TRBV7-9 and TRBJ1-1): DTGVSQNPRHKITKRGQNVTFRCDPISEHNRLYWYRQTLGQGPEFLTYFQNEAQLEKSRLLSDRFSAERPKGSFSTLEIQRTEQGDSAMYLCASSLVGQTNTEAFFGQGTRLTVV.

The J gene is TRBJ1-1, the V gene TRBV28, with a tentative D call TRBD1 (6 bases). The germline V gene encodes CDR1 MDHEN and CDR2 SYDVKM. The CDR3 contains 15 residues. V was trimmed by 5 bases and J by 4 bases, leaving 17 bases between them. CDR3 region: CASSPRGGAGTEAFF. The CDR3, as DNA: TGTGCCAGCAGTCCCCGTGGGGGGGCAGGCACTGAAGCTTTCTTT. The complete variable domain, with remaining parts taken from reference TRBV28 and TRBJ1-1, reads DVKVTQSSRYLVKRTGEKVFLECVQDMDHENMFWYRQDPGLGLRLIYFSYDVKMKEKGDIPEGYSVSREKKERFSLILESASTNQTSMYLCASSPRGGAGTEAFFGQGTRLTVV.

J is TRBJ2-4 and V is TRBV5-1; TRBD2 matches at 12 bases. The germline CDR1 and CDR2 sequences are SGHRS and YFSETQ. This CDR3 region has 16 residues. Germline trimming cut 3 bases from V and 4 bases from J; bases unmatched to any gene: 5. DNA for the CDR3: TGCGCCAGCAGCTCGGGACTAGCGGGCCGAAAAAACATTCAGTACTTC. Translated: CASSSGLAGRKNIQYF. Full variable domain (rest looked up from reference TRBV5-1 and TRBJ2-4): KAGVTQTPRYLIKTRGQQVTLSCSPISGHRSVSWYQQTPGQGLQFLFEYFSETQRNKGNFPGRFSGRQFSNSRSEMNVSTLELGDSALYLCASSSGLAGRKNIQYFGAGTRLSVL.

The V and J genes are TRBV6-6 and TRBJ2-5; D perhaps matches TRBD1 (6 bases). The length of the CDR3 is 14 residues. Germline-derived CDR1 and CDR2 are MNHNY and SVGAGI (reference sequence). V was trimmed by 2 bases and J by 2 bases, leaving 9 bases between them. The chain's CDR3 is CASSYLTGQETQYF. The CDR3 nucleotides are TGTGCCAGCAGTTACCTGACAGGACAAGAGACCCAGTACTTC.

The count of this clone is one. The genes are TRBV6-6 and TRBJ2-1; 7 nucleotides match TRBD2. This CDR3 has 11 amino acids. Trimming at V came to 10 bases and at J to 7 bases, leaving 4 bases not matched to a gene. Germline V lookup: CDR1 MNHNY, CDR2 SVGAGI (reference sequence). The CDR3 protein is CAITRGNEQFF. The DNA for the CDR3 is TGTGCCATTACGCGGGGGAATGAGCAGTTCTTC.